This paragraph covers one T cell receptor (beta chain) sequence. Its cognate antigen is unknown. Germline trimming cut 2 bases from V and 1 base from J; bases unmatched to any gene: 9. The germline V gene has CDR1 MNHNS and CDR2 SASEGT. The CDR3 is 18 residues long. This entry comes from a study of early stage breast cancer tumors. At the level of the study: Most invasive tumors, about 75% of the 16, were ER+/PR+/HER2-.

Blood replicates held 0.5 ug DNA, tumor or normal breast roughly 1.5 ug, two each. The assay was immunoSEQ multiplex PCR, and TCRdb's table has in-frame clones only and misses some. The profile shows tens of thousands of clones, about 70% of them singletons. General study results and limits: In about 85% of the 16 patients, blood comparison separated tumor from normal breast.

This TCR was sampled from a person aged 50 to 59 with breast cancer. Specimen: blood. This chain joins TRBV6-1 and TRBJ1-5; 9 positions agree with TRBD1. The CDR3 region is CASSERGQGLWSNQPQHF. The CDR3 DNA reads TGTGCCAGCAGTGAAAGGGGACAGGGTCTCTGGAGCAATCAGCCCCAGCATTTT.